A single sample gave rise to the 32 T cell receptor beta chains below, sequenced in a study of neurological immune-mediated disorders. Via MiXCR, TCRdb re-called the 5' RACE reads, giving one row per CDR3 protein. The table lists tens of thousands of distinct CDR3 sequences, roughly 3.5% of them singletons. Sample: PBMCs. The receptors derive from a woman aged 45-59 years with multiple sclerosis.

This clonotype has at least ten counts. The rearrangement links TRBV5-1 to TRBJ2-7; D remains ambiguous. This CDR3 has 12 residues. Germline CDR1 is SGHRS and CDR2 is YFSETQ. The germline V and J ends were trimmed by 5 bases and 3 bases, with 9 bases remaining between them. The CDR3 region has the DNA TGCGCCAGCAGGAAGGGAAACTACGAGCAGTACTTC. Translated, it gives CASRKGNYEQYF.

There are many counts of this clonotype. CDR3 sequence: CATSGRGAKYNEQFF. The CDR3 DNA reads as TGTGCCACCAGTGGACGGGGGGCCAAATACAATGAGCAGTTCTTC. This sequence joins TRBV24-1 and TRBJ2-1, with a possible D match to TRBD2 (7 bases). Trimming shortened V by 5 bases and J by 4 bases, and 14 bases separated the two germline ends. Germline assignment: CDR1 KGHDR and CDR2 SFDVKD. The CDR3 is 15 amino acids.

In this sample, this clonotype turned up many times. The genes are TRBV20-1 and TRBJ1-1; TRBD1 matches 7 bases. There are 13 residues in the CDR3. The junction had 10 bases not matched to a gene; V was cut back by 2 bases and J by 10 bases. Germline loops: CDR1 DFQATT, CDR2 SNEGSKA (reference sequence). CDR3 region: CSARTMTGIGAFF. The CDR3 nucleotides read TGCAGTGCTAGAACCATGACAGGGATTGGAGCTTTCTTT.

The table lists this clonotype with many counts. The chain employs TRBV7-2 and TRBJ2-1; TRBD2 agrees at 12 bases. Germline CDR1 SGHTA, CDR2 FQGNSA. The V gene end was trimmed by 6 bases and the J gene end by 9 bases; junction bases not matched to a gene: 9. The CDR3 has 15 amino acids. The CDR3 sequence: CASRPSGGARGEQFF. CDR3 coding DNA: TGTGCCAGCAGGCCTAGCGGGGGGGCAAGGGGTGAGCAGTTCTTC.

This clonotype was counted a few times. Being one base from a much bigger clone, this may be a read error. This rearrangement joins TRBV28 to TRBJ2-7; D perhaps matches TRBD1 (5 bases). The CDR3 runs to 17 residues. V lost 6 bases to trimming and J lost 4 bases, with 25 bases between them. Germline assignment: CDR1 MDHEN and CDR2 SYDVKM. CDR3 region: CASSPGKGKYPLYEQYF. CDR3 in DNA: TGTGCCAGCAGCCCAGGGAAAGGGAAATACCCCTTGTACGAGCAGTACTTC.

This clonotype was seen repeatedly, ten times or more. V and J are TRBV7-3 and TRBJ2-1, with 10 bases aligning to TRBD1. Unmatched junction bases numbered 8, after V lost 5 bases and J lost 7 bases. CDR3 size: 15 residues. Per germline, CDR1 SGHTA and CDR2 FQGTGA. The CDR3: CASSDRDRGWNEQFF. As DNA, the CDR3 is TGTGCCAGCAGCGACCGGGACAGGGGCTGGAATGAGCAGTTCTTC.

This clonotype was counted only a few times. A much larger clone is a single base away; this may be a read error. The V gene is TRBV5-1, the J gene TRBJ1-2; 7 bases line up with TRBD1. This CDR3 has 12 amino acids. Germline CDR1 and CDR2: SGHRS and YFSETQ. J was trimmed by 6 bases and V by 7 bases; bases with no gene match: 6. The CDR3 coding sequence is TGCGCCAGCCGCGACAGGGAGAATGGCTACACCTTC. It is translated as CASRDRENGYTF.

This clonotype was seen many times. This chain uses TRBV20-1 with TRBJ2-1; 10 bases are shared with TRBD2. The CDR3 consists of 14 residues. With 6 bases clipped from V and 5 bases from J, the junction kept 7 bases outside the gene matches. CDR1 is DFQATT and CDR2 is SNEGSKA in the germline V gene (reference sequence). CDR3 loop: CSAPRLAGNNEQFF. The CDR3 DNA is TGCAGTGCCCCCCGACTAGCGGGCAACAATGAGCAGTTCTTC.

This clonotype was observed many times. This chain links TRBV20-1 with TRBJ2-7, with no clear D. Trimming stripped 3 bases from V and 5 bases from J, with 8 bases between. The CDR3 has 11 amino acids. Germline assignment: CDR1 DFQATT and CDR2 SNEGSKA (reference sequence). CDR3 sequence: CSARNGNEQYF. The DNA of the CDR3 is TGCAGTGCTAGGAACGGCAACGAGCAGTACTTC.

This clonotype has ten or more counts. The V call is TRBV7-2, the J call TRBJ2-7; TRBD1 or TRBD2 may be the D gene (5 bases each). The V gene's germline CDR1 is SGHTA and CDR2 FQGNSA. The CDR3 sequence is 13 residues long. Trimming took 8 bases from V and 4 from J, leaving 15 bases between them. CDR3 nucleotides: TGTGCCAGCGGCTGGGGGAGTAGTTACGAGCAGTACTTC. This encodes CASGWGSSYEQYF.

This clonotype was detected many times. The chain is built from TRBV6-2 or TRBV6-3 and TRBJ2-3; TRBD2 matches 10 bases. The CDR3 length is 15 residues. J was trimmed by 1 base and V by 6 bases; bases with no gene match: 4. The V gene's germline CDR1 is MNHEY and CDR2 SVGEGT. In DNA form, the CDR3 reads TGTGCCAGCAGACTAGCGGGATCAGGCACAGATACGCAGTATTTT. It encodes CASRLAGSGTDTQYF.

This clonotype was seen many times. The chain has TRBV4-3 and TRBJ1-4, with 7 bases aligning to TRBD1. V was pared by 2 bases and J by 6 bases, with 6 bases of the junction left unmatched. The CDR3 runs 15 residues. The germline V gene has CDR1 LGHNA and CDR2 YSLEER. CDR3 sequence (DNA): TGCGCCAGCAGCCAAACTTCGACAGGGCATGAAAAACTGTTTTTT. Protein sequence: CASSQTSTGHEKLFF.

This clonotype was counted many times. This chain links TRBV10-2 with TRBJ2-1; D is ambiguous. The CDR3 sequence is 13 residues long. Germline V CDR1 and CDR2: WSHSY, SAAADI. Trimming removed 4 bases from V and 9 bases from J, with 13 bases in between. CDR3 region: CASSVENTSEQFF. CDR3 in DNA: TGCGCCAGCAGTGTTGAAAATACTTCTGAGCAGTTCTTC.

The sample holds many counts of this clonotype. The chain has TRBV18 and TRBJ1-5, with D perhaps TRBD1 (5 bases). Germline V gene lookup returns CDR1 KGHSH and CDR2 LQKENI. The V gene lost 6 bases and the J gene lost 7 bases, with 16 bases spanning the gap. The CDR3 runs 14 residues. DNA of the CDR3: TGTGCCAGCTCCGGACCGGGAGCAGGGCAGCCCCAGCATTTT. Residues: CASSGPGAGQPQHF.

At least ten counts were recorded for this clonotype. The chain carries TRBV20-1 and TRBJ1-1, with TRBD1 identical over 7 bases. V gave up 1 base and J gave up 3 bases; unmatched junction bases: 2. The CDR3 has 13 residues. Germline V gene lookup returns CDR1 DFQATT and CDR2 SNEGSKA (reference sequence). Here the CDR3 reads CSARGQGDTEAFF. The CDR3 DNA follows: TGCAGTGCTAGAGGGCAGGGGGACACTGAAGCTTTCTTT.

This clonotype has ten or more counts. The chain uses TRBV5-1 and TRBJ1-3; D is unclear. This CDR3 region has 16 residues. Trimming removed 0 bases from V and 2 bases from J, with 12 bases in between. Looked up from germline, CDR1 is SGHRS and CDR2 is YFSETQ. CDR3 nucleotide sequence: TGCGCCAGCAGCTTGGGCCCGGGTTTGGCTGGAAACACCATATATTTT. Amino acids: CASSLGPGLAGNTIYF.

This clonotype has ten or more counts. This chain links TRBV7-6 with TRBJ2-3; D is perhaps TRBD2 (7 bases). CDR1 and CDR2 (germline): SGHVS, FNYEAQ. This CDR3 has 17 residues. V was cut by 0 bases and J by 0 bases, with 13 bases left in between. CDR3 nucleotide sequence: TGTGCCAGCAGCTTAGCCTTCGGGGGGCTAAGCACAGATACGCAGTATTTT. It specifies CASSLAFGGLSTDTQYF. The full variable domain, rest sourced from reference TRBV7-6 and TRBJ2-3, is GAGVSQSPRYKVTKRGQDVALRCDPISGHVSLYWYRQALGQGPEFLTYFNYEAQQDKSGLPNDRFSAERPEGSISTLTIQRTEQRDSAMYRCASSLAFGGLSTDTQYFGPGTRLTVL.

This clonotype was counted a few times. The chain links TRBV20-1 to TRBJ2-1; TRBD2 matches at 8 bases. The length of the CDR3 is 17 residues. Germline V CDR1 and CDR2: DFQATT, SNEGSKA (reference sequence). The V segment lost 0 bases and the J segment 5 bases; nucleotides outside the gene matches: 12. Here the CDR3 DNA reads TGCAGTGCTAGAGATCCGGATAGCGGGGTCCTGGACAATGAGCAGTTCTTC. Its protein is CSARDPDSGVLDNEQFF.

In this sample, this clonotype turned up many times. This chain links TRBV4-3 with TRBJ2-6, with unresolved D. The CDR3 spans 16 residues. V gave up 4 bases and J gave up 4 bases, with 14 bases separating them. In germline, CDR1 is LGHNA, CDR2 YSLEER. The CDR3 region has the DNA TGCGCCAGCAGCCTTAGGGCTTCAATCGGGGCCAACGTCCTGACTTTC. It is translated as CASSLRASIGANVLTF.

This clonotype was picked up many times. The chain has TRBV2 and TRBJ1-2; D gene unclear. The CDR3 length is 14 residues. With 4 bases removed from V and 4 bases from J, the gap between germline ends came to 13 bases. CDR1 is SNHLY, CDR2 FYNNEI, per germline. CDR3 sequence (DNA): TGTGCCAGCAGTGGATTAGGGCCCCTCTATGGCTACACCTTC. It is translated as CASSGLGPLYGYTF.

This clonotype came up many times. The chain uses TRBV7-2 and TRBJ1-5; D not certain. The ends were cut back, 3 bases at V and 0 bases at J, with 9 bases in the middle. The CDR3 has 15 residues. Germline CDR1 reads SGHTA; CDR2 reads FQGNSA. The DNA for the CDR3 is TGTGCCAGCAGCTTTCAGGCCGATAGCAATCAGCCCCAGCATTTT. Translating gives CASSFQADSNQPQHF.

This clonotype showed up many times. V gene TRBV24-1 combines with J gene TRBJ1-2; the D gene is possibly TRBD1 (6 bases). CDR1 KGHDR and CDR2 SFDVKD come from the germline V gene. The CDR3 is 12 residues long. The V end lost 6 bases, the J end lost 4 bases, and 8 bases lay between the germline ends. CDR3 bases: TGTGCCACCAGTCAACAGGGCTATGGCTACACCTTC. Encoded protein: CATSQQGYGYTF.

This clonotype occurred many times. The chain has TRBV9 and TRBJ2-3, with TRBD2 matching 10 bases. The CDR3 is made up of 19 amino acids. Germline V gene lookup returns CDR1 SGDLS and CDR2 YYNGEE. J lost 0 bases, V lost 0 bases, and 10 bases had no gene match. The CDR3 reads CASSVEGLAGVSSTDTQYF. In DNA, the CDR3 is TGTGCCAGCAGCGTAGAAGGGCTAGCGGGGGTTAGTAGCACAGATACGCAGTATTTT.

This clonotype was counted at least ten times. The chain is built from TRBV12-3 or TRBV12-4 and TRBJ2-7; tentative D call: TRBD1 (5 bases). There are 15 residues in the CDR3. The V end lost 6 bases, the J end lost 0 bases, and 15 bases lay between the germline ends. CDR3 in amino acids: CASSPGARSSYEQYF. CDR3 bases: TGTGCCAGCAGCCCTGGGGCCAGGAGCTCCTACGAGCAGTACTTC.

This clonotype occurred many times. V gene TRBV7-2 combines with J gene TRBJ2-1, with TRBD1 matching 7 bases. Germline assignment: CDR1 SGHTA and CDR2 FQGNSA. J gave up 8 bases and V 0 bases, and 7 bases lay outside the gene matches. CDR3 size: 15 residues. CDR3 sequence (DNA): TGTGCCAGCAGCTTAGCTATAGGGGGCCGGTATGAGCAGTTCTTC. Translating it yields CASSLAIGGRYEQFF. Looking up the rest from reference TRBV7-2 and TRBJ2-1 gives the full variable domain: GAGVSQSPSNKVTEKGKDVELRCDPISGHTALYWYRQSLGQGLEFLIYFQGNSAPDKSGLPSDRFSAERTGGSVSTLTIQRTQQEDSAVYLCASSLAIGGRYEQFFGPGTRLTVL.

This clonotype came up many times. J is TRBJ2-7 and V is TRBV27, with 7 bases fitting TRBD2. The CDR3 contains 13 residues. Germline CDR1 MNHEY, CDR2 SMNVEV (reference sequence). After removal of 8 bases from V and 4 bases from J, the junction contained 8 bases not matched to a gene. The CDR3: CASGLGRGYEQYF. CDR3 sequence (DNA): TGTGCCAGCGGGTTGGGGCGGGGGTACGAGCAGTACTTC.

To note about this clonotype: It may be a read error: a sequence one base away is much more abundant. J is TRBJ2-7 and V is TRBV21-1; TRBD2, the D gene given by the table, was not confirmed from the DNA. TRBV21-1 is a documented pseudogene. The CDR3 is 14 amino acids. CDR3 DNA sequence: TGTGCCAGCCTCGGGACTAGTGATACCTACGAGCAGTACGTC. Amino acid sequence: CASLGTSDTYEQYV.

The chain employs TRBV4-3 and TRBJ2-3; D ambiguous. V was clipped by 3 bases and J by 4 bases, with 11 bases between them. The CDR3 is made up of 14 amino acids. Looked up from germline, CDR1 is LGHNA and CDR2 is YSLEER. As DNA, the CDR3 is TGCGCCAGCAGCCACGTCCTAGGGCCAGATACGCAGTATTTT. As protein: CASSHVLGPDTQYF.

This clonotype came up many times. The chain links TRBV7-2 to TRBJ2-5; D unclear. Germline CDR1 is SGHTA and CDR2 is FQGNSA. The CDR3 consists of 11 residues. Trimming pared 1 base from V and 6 bases from J, leaving 3 bases between. In DNA form, the CDR3 reads TGTGCCAGCAGCTTAGGAAAGACCCAGTACTTC. Translation gives CASSLGKTQYF. Filled out from reference TRBV7-2 and TRBJ2-5, the complete variable domain reads GAGVSQSPSNKVTEKGKDVELRCDPISGHTALYWYRQSLGQGLEFLIYFQGNSAPDKSGLPSDRFSAERTGGSVSTLTIQRTQQEDSAVYLCASSLGKTQYFGPGTRLLVL.

The table lists this clonotype with many counts. CDR3 residues: CASSRFSGGASETQYF. The CDR3 nucleotides are TGTGCCAGCAGCAGATTTAGCGGGGGGGCCTCGGAGACCCAGTACTTC. The chain has TRBV3-1 and TRBJ2-5; 11 positions agree with TRBD2. The CDR3 is 16 amino acids. With 5 bases clipped from V and 5 bases from J, the junction kept 10 bases outside the gene matches. From germline, CDR1 is LGHDT and CDR2 YNNKEL (reference sequence).

This clonotype has only a few counts. The chain couples TRBV19 to TRBJ1-1; D remains unclear. Germline values: CDR1 LNHDA, CDR2 SQIVND (reference sequence). Between the trimmed V and J ends, which lost 3 bases and 2 bases, there was a span of 10 bases. The CDR3 is 14 residues long. The CDR3 protein is CASSMSGPNTEAFF. Here the CDR3 DNA reads TGTGCCAGTAGTATGTCCGGACCAAACACTGAAGCTTTCTTT.

In its sample, this clonotype was seen many times. The rearrangement joins TRBV6-2 or TRBV6-3 to TRBJ2-5; the D gene is possibly TRBD1 (6 bases). The germline V gene encodes CDR1 MNHEY and CDR2 SVGEGT. V was pared by 5 bases and J by 4 bases, with 20 bases between. The CDR3 sequence is 16 residues long. The CDR3 here is CASSRLRTAFPETQYF. The CDR3 coding sequence is TGTGCCAGCAGTCGCCTTAGGACAGCGTTTCCAGAGACCCAGTACTTC.